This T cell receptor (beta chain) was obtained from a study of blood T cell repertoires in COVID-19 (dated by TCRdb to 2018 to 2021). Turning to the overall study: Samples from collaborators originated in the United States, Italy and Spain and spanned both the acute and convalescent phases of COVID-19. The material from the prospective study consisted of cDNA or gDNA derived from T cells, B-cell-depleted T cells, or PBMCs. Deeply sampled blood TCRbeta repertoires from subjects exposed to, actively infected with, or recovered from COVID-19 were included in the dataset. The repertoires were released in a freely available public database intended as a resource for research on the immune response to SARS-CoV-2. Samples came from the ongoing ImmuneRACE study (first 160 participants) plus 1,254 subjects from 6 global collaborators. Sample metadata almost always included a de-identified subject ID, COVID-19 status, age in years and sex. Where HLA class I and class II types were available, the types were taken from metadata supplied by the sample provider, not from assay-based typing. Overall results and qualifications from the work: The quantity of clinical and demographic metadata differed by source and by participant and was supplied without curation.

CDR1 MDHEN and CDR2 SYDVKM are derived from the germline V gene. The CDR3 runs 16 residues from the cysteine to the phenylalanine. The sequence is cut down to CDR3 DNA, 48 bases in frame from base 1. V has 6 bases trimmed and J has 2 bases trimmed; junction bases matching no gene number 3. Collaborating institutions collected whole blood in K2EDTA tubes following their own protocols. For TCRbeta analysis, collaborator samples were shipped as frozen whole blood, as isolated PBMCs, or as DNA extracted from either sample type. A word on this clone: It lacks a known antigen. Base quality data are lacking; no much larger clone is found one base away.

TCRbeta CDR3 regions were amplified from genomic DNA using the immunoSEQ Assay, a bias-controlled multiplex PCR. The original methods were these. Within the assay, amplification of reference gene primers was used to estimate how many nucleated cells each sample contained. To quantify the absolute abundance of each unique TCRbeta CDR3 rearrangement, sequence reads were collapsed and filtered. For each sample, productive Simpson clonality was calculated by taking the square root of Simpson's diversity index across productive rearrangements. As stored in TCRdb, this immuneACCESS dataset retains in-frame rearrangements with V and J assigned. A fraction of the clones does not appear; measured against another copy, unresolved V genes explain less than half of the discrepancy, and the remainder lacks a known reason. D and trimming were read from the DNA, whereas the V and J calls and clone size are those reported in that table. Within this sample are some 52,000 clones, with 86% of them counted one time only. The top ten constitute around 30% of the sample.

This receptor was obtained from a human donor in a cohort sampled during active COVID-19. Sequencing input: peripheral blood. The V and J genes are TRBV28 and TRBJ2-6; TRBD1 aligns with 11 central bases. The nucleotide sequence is TGTGCCAGCAGAGGACAGGGGGCGACTGGGGCCAACGTCCTGACTTTC. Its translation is CASRGQGATGANVLTF.